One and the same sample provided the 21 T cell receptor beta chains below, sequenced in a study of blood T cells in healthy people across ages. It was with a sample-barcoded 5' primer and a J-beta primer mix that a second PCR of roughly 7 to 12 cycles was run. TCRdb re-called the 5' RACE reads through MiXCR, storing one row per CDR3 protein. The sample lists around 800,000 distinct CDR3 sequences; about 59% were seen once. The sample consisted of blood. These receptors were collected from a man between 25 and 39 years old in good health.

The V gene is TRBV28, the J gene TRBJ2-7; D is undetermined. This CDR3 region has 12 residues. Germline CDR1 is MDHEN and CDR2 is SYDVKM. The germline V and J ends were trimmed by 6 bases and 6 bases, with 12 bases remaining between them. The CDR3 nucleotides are TGTGCCAGCAGCCCCGTGTGGCGCGAGCAGTACTTC. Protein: CASSPVWREQYF.

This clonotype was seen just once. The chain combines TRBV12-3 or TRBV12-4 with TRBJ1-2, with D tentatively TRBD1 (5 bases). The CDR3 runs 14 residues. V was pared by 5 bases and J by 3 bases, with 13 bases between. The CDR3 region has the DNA TGTGCCAGCAGTCGGGGGGATCTCGACTATGGCTACACCTTC. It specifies CASSRGDLDYGYTF.

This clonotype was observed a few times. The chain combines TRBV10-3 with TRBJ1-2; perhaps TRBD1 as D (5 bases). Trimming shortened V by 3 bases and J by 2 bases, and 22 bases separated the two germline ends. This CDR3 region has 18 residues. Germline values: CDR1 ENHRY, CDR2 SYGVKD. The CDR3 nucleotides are TGTGCCATCAGTGACTTGGGGACGGCGGGAGGTTTAAACTATGGCTACACCTTC. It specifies CAISDLGTAGGLNYGYTF.

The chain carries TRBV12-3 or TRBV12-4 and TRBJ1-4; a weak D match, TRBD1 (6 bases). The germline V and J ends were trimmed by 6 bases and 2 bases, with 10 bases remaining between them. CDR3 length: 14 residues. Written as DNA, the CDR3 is TGTGCCAGCAGGCAGGGGATTACTAATGAAAAACTGTTTTTT. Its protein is CASRQGITNEKLFF.

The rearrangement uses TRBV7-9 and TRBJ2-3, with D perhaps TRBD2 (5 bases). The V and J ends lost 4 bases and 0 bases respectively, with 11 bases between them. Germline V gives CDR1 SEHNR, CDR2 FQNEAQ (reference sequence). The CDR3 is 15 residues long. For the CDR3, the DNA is TGTGCCAGCAGCTCGGACTTAACTAGCACAGATACGCAGTATTTT. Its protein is CASSSDLTSTDTQYF.

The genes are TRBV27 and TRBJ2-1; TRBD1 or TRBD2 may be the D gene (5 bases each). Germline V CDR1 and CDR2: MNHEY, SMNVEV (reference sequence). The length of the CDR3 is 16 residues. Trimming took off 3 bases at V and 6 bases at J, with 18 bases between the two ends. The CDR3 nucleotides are TGTGCCAGCAGTTTCTGGGCCCGAGGGGTTCCCAATGAGCAGTTCTTC. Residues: CASSFWARGVPNEQFF.

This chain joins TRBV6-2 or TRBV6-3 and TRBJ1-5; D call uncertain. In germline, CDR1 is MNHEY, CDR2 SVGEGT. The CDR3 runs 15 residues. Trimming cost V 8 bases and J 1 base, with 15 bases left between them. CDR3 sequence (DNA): TGTGCCAGCGGCCGCTCGGGTGGGAGCAATCAGCCCCAGCATTTT. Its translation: CASGRSGGSNQPQHF.

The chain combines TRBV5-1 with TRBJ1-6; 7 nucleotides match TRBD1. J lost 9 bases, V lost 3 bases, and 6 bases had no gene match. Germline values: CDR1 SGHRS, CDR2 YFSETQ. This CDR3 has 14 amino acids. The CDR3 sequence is CASSSRTGLSPLHF. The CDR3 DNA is TGCGCCAGCAGCTCCCGGACAGGTCTTTCACCCCTCCACTTT. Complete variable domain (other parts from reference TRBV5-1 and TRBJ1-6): KAGVTQTPRYLIKTRGQQVTLSCSPISGHRSVSWYQQTPGQGLQFLFEYFSETQRNKGNFPGRFSGRQFSNSRSEMNVSTLELGDSALYLCASSSRTGLSPLHFGNGTRLTVT.

The CDR3 bases are TGTGCCAGCAGCTTAGGACCCGGGACTAGCGGGGGACCCGGATATGATGGGGGGCAGTTCTTC. Amino acid sequence: CASSLGPGTSGGPGYDGGQFF. This sequence joins TRBV11-2 and TRBJ2-1; TRBD2 aligns across 14 bases. V lost 1 base, J lost 12 bases, and 23 bases stayed unmatched. The CDR3 is 21 residues long. Germline V gene data show CDR1 as SGHAT and CDR2 as FQNNGV.

The CDR3 spells CASSAGSHEQFF. Written as DNA, the CDR3 is TGTGCCAGCAGCGCCGGAAGTCATGAGCAGTTCTTC. The chain recombines TRBV7-2 with TRBJ2-1; D gene ambiguous. Germline CDR1 SGHTA, CDR2 FQGNSA. This CDR3 region has 12 residues. The germline V and J ends were trimmed by 5 bases and 8 bases, with 10 bases remaining between them.

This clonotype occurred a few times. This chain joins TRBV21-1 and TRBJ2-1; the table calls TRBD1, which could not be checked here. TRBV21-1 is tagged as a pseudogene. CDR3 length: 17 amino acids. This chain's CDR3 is CASSNLGTVDSYNEQFF. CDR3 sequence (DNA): TGTGCCAGCAGCAACCTCGGGACAGTCGATTCCTACAATGAGCAGTTCTTC.

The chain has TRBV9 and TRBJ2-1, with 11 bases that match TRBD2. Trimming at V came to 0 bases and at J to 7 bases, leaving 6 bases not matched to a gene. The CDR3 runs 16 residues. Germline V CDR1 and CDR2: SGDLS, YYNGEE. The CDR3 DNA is TGTGCCAGCAGCGTAGAAGTTAGCGGGGGGGCAAATGAGCAGTTCTTC. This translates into CASSVEVSGGANEQFF.

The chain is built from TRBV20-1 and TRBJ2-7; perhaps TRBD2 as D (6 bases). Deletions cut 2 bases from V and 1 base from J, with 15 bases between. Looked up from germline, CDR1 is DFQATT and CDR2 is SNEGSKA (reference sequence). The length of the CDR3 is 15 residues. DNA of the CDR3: TGCAGTGCTAGAACGCTGGGAGGCCTATCCTACGAGCAGTACTTC. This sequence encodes CSARTLGGLSYEQYF.

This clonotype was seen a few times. This CDR3 reads CASSQRAGGSHNEQFF. In DNA form, the CDR3 reads TGCGCCAGCAGCCAAAGAGCTGGGGGCTCGCACAATGAGCAGTTCTTC. The V call is TRBV4-3, the J call TRBJ2-1, with D possibly being TRBD1 (6 bases). This CDR3 has 16 residues. Trimming left V 2 bases short and J 5 bases short, with 16 bases between. From germline, CDR1 is LGHNA and CDR2 YSLEER.

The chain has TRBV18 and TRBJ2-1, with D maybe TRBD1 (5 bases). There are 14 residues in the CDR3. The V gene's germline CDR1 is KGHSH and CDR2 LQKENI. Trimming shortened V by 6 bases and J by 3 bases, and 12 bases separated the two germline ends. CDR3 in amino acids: CASSPPGFYNEQFF. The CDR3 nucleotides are TGTGCCAGCTCCCCCCCAGGGTTCTACAATGAGCAGTTCTTC. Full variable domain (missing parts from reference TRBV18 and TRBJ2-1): NAGVMQNPRHLVRRRGQEARLRCSPMKGHSHVYWYRQLPEEGLKFMVYLQKENIIDESGMPKERFSAEFPKEGPSILRIQQVVRGDSAAYFCASSPPGFYNEQFFGPGTRLTVL.

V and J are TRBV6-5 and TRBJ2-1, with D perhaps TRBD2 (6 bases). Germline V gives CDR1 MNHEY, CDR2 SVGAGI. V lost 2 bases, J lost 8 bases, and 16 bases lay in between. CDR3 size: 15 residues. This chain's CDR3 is CASSYTGTVGDEQFF. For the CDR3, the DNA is TGTGCCAGCAGTTACACCGGGACTGTAGGAGATGAGCAGTTCTTC.

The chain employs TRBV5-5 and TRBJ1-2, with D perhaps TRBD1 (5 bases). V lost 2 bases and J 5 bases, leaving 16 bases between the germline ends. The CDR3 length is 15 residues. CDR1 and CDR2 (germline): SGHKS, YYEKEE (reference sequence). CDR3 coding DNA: TGTGCCAGCAGCTTATACTCCGGGACGGCTTATGGCTACACCTTC. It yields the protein CASSLYSGTAYGYTF. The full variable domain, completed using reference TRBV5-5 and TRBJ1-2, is DAGVTQSPTHLIKTRGQQVTLRCSPISGHKSVSWYQQVLGQGPQFIFQYYEKEERGRGNFPDRFSARQFPNYSSELNVNALLLGDSALYLCASSLYSGTAYGYTFGSGTRLTVV.

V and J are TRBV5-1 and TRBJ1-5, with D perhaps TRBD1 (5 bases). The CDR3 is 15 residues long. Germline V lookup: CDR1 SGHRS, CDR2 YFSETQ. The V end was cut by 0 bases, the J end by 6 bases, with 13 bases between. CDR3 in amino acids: CASSLDRGIGQPQHF. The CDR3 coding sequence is TGCGCCAGCAGCTTGGACCGGGGGATAGGTCAGCCCCAGCATTTT. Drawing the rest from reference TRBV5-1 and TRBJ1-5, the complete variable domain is KAGVTQTPRYLIKTRGQQVTLSCSPISGHRSVSWYQQTPGQGLQFLFEYFSETQRNKGNFPGRFSGRQFSNSRSEMNVSTLELGDSALYLCASSLDRGIGQPQHFGDGTRLSIL.

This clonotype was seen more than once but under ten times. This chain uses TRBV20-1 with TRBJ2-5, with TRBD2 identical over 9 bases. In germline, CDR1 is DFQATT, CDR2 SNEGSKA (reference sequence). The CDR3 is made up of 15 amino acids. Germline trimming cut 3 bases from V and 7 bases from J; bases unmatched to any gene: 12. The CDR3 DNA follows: TGCAGTGCTAGGACGGAGCGGGGGGCCAGTGGGACCCAGTACTTC. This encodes CSARTERGASGTQYF.

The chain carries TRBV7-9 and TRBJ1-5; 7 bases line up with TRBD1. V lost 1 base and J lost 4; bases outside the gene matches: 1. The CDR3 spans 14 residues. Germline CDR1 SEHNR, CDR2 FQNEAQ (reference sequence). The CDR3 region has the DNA TGTGCCAGCAGCTTAGAGGGACAGAATCAGCCCCAGCATTTT. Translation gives CASSLEGQNQPQHF.

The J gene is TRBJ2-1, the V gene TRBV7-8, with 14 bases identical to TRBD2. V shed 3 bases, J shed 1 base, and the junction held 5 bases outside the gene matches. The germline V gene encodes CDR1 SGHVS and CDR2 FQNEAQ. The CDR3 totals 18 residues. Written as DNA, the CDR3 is TGTGCCAGCAGCTTCGGACTAGCGGGGGGACTATCCTACAATGAGCAGTTCTTC. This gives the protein CASSFGLAGGLSYNEQFF.